A selection of T cell receptor beta chains follows, all from one sample in a study of spatial heterogeneity in lung cancer. TCRdb recomputed calls from the 5' RACE reads with MiXCR, one row per CDR3 protein. The sample records 8,500 to 14,000 distinct CDR3 sequences, approximately 3.8% being singletons. The sample in question was normal lung tissue next to the tumor, obtained at surgery. The receptors were gathered from a male donor with early-stage non-small cell lung cancer. CDR3s include the opening cysteine and the closing phenylalanine or tryptophan.

CSARDLAQAQETQYF TRBV20-1
CSATGASQETQYF TRBV20-1
CASSRRPGQTYNEQFF TRBV28
CASSLAGQGGSALHF TRBV12-3/TRBV12-4
CASRPLPGGGAVDTQYF TRBV28
CSVAVRSNYGYTF TRBV29-1
CASRGQGANVLTF TRBV13
CASSHYPGPKYEAFF TRBV3-1
CASSYSGVNQPQHF TRBV6-5
CASSLASGTTTRNEQFF TRBV4-2